This T cell receptor beta chain emerged from a study of Ad26.COV2.S vaccination and SARS-CoV-2 variants. Germline values: CDR1 KGHSH, CDR2 LQKENI. The CDR3 is 19 amino acids. The V segment lost 0 bases and the J segment 5 bases; nucleotides outside the gene matches: 15. Treatment specified: some 20 received Ad26.COV2.S at low or high dose, single or two shots; 5 received placebo; per-sample allocation not given. Day 63 after the first injection of vaccine or placebo was the sampling time. TCRdb's table, derived via immunoSEQ multiplex PCR, lists solely in-frame clones and lacks some. The data contain around 350,000 clones, roughly 84% of them singletons.

Specimen: peripheral blood, collected in a trial of Ad26.COV2.S vaccine versus placebo. This receptor was identified in a person between 18 and 60 years old who received the Ad26.COV2.S COVID-19 vaccine or a placebo. The chain is built from TRBV18 and TRBJ2-5, with 10 bases aligning to TRBD2. As DNA, the CDR3 is TGTGCCAGCTCACCACCCGCTAGCGGGAGCAATGAGAGGTGGGAGACCCAGTACTTC. This encodes CASSPPASGSNERWETQYF.